Listed below are T cell receptor beta chains from one sample, sequenced in a study of cytomegalovirus exposure and HLA in healthy donors. This table comes from immunoSEQ multiplex PCR, and its TCRdb copy is limited to in-frame clones, with some not included. This table has 95,000 to 150,000 clones, 60% to 85% appearing once. The sample was PBMCs. Receptors were obtained from a woman in her 40s in good health and CMV-seropositive. CDR3s include the opening cysteine and the closing phenylalanine or tryptophan. Fields, in order: D gene, clone size, V gene, J gene, CDR3 DNA, CDR3 protein. D genes are given only for firm matches. Clone size, where shown, is once, few, many, or a class for clones that have expanded.

d_gene: NA
abundance: once
v_gene: TRBV12-5
j_gene: TRBJ1-1
CDR3nt: TGTGCTAGTGGCGTCCAGGGTAGCACTGAAGCTTTCTTT
CDR3aa: CASGVQGSTEAFF

d_gene: TRBD2
abundance: NA
v_gene: TRBV9
j_gene: TRBJ2-1
CDR3nt: TGTGCCAGCAGCGTAGTGGGGACTATCTCCTACAATGAGCAGTTCTTC
CDR3aa: CASSVVGTISYNEQFF

d_gene: NA
abundance: once
v_gene: TRBV7-9
j_gene: TRBJ2-1
CDR3nt: TGTGCCAGCACCACGGTAGAGGGAGCTAACAATGAGCAGTTCTTC
CDR3aa: CASTTVEGANNEQFF

d_gene: TRBD1
abundance: NA
v_gene: TRBV5-8
j_gene: TRBJ2-7
CDR3nt: TGTGCCAGCAGCTTCTGGGACAGGGTCTACGAGCAGTACTTC
CDR3aa: CASSFWDRVYEQYF

d_gene: NA
abundance: NA
v_gene: TRBV30
j_gene: TRBJ1-2
CDR3nt: TGTGCTTTTCACAGGGAAAACTATGGCTACACCTTC
CDR3aa: CAFHRENYGYTF

d_gene: TRBD2
abundance: NA
v_gene: TRBV5-1
j_gene: TRBJ2-1
CDR3nt: TGCGCCAGCAGCCTGGGACTAGATGGTCGTGAGCAGTTCTTC
CDR3aa: CASSLGLDGREQFF

d_gene: NA
abundance: NA
v_gene: TRBV5-8
j_gene: TRBJ2-3
CDR3nt: TGTGCCAGCAGCTTGGCCAAACAGGCGAGCACAGATACGCAGTATTTT
CDR3aa: CASSLAKQASTDTQYF

d_gene: TRBD2
abundance: NA
v_gene: TRBV5-1
j_gene: TRBJ2-7
CDR3nt: TGCGCCAGCAGCTCGGGGGGGGTCTCCTACGAGCAGTACTTC
CDR3aa: CASSSGGVSYEQYF

d_gene: TRBD2
abundance: NA
v_gene: TRBV6-1
j_gene: TRBJ2-1
CDR3nt: TGTGCCAGCAGACTAGCGGGACGGACCTACAATGAGCAGTTCTTC
CDR3aa: CASRLAGRTYNEQFF

d_gene: NA
abundance: NA
v_gene: TRBV4-3
j_gene: TRBJ1-2
CDR3nt: TGCGCCAGCAGCCAAGAGAACAAGAACTATGGCTACACCTTC
CDR3aa: CASSQENKNYGYTF

d_gene: NA
abundance: once
v_gene: TRBV5-8
j_gene: TRBJ1-5
CDR3nt: TGTGCCAGCAGCTTGCCCTTTGGGCAGGGAGGAAATCAGCCCCAGCATTTT
CDR3aa: CASSLPFGQGGNQPQHF

d_gene: NA
abundance: NA
v_gene: TRBV29-1
j_gene: TRBJ2-3
CDR3nt: TGCAGCGTTGGGGGCGGCCGCACAGATACGCAGTATTTT
CDR3aa: CSVGGGRTDTQYF

d_gene: NA
abundance: few
v_gene: TRBV27
j_gene: TRBJ2-7
CDR3nt: TGTGCCAGCAGGCCCCCGACAGGTCCCCCCTACGAGCAGTACTTC
CDR3aa: CASRPPTGPPYEQYF

d_gene: NA
abundance: NA
v_gene: TRBV19
j_gene: TRBJ1-1
CDR3nt: TGTGCCAGTAGCAACGGACAGAAAGCCACTGAAGCTTTCTTT
CDR3aa: CASSNGQKATEAFF

d_gene: TRBD1
abundance: NA
v_gene: TRBV27
j_gene: TRBJ1-2
CDR3nt: TGTGCCAGCAGCCTAGGGACAGGGAGAAACTATGGCTACACCTTC
CDR3aa: CASSLGTGRNYGYTF

d_gene: NA
abundance: NA
v_gene: TRBV7-6
j_gene: TRBJ2-3
CDR3nt: TGTGCCAGCAGCTTAGACGGGTTAAGCGATACGCAGTATTTT
CDR3aa: CASSLDGLSDTQYF

d_gene: NA
abundance: NA
v_gene: TRBV5-1
j_gene: TRBJ1-2
CDR3nt: TGCGCCAGCAGCTTAGGAGGGGACAACTATGGCTACACCTTC
CDR3aa: CASSLGGDNYGYTF

d_gene: TRBD2
abundance: NA
v_gene: TRBV5-5
j_gene: TRBJ2-1
CDR3nt: TGTGCCAGCAGCTTGTCCGGGACTAGCGGGGCGGAGCAGTTCTTC
CDR3aa: CASSLSGTSGAEQFF

d_gene: TRBD1
abundance: NA
v_gene: TRBV18
j_gene: TRBJ1-5
CDR3nt: TGTGCCAGCTCATGGGGACAGGGGGCCGATCAGCCCCAGCATTTT
CDR3aa: CASSWGQGADQPQHF

d_gene: TRBD1
abundance: NA
v_gene: TRBV5-1
j_gene: TRBJ1-3
CDR3nt: TGCGCCAGCAGCCCCGGGACAGCAGGAAACACCATATATTTT
CDR3aa: CASSPGTAGNTIYF

d_gene: TRBD1
abundance: NA
v_gene: TRBV7-2
j_gene: TRBJ1-2
CDR3nt: TGTGCCAGCAGCTTAGCTGCAGGGGGGAAATATGGCTACACCTTC
CDR3aa: CASSLAAGGKYGYTF

d_gene: TRBD1
abundance: NA
v_gene: TRBV19
j_gene: TRBJ1-2
CDR3nt: TGTGCCAGTAGTGGGGGACAGGGGGTCTTTGGCTACACCTTC
CDR3aa: CASSGGQGVFGYTF

d_gene: NA
abundance: NA
v_gene: TRBV5-1
j_gene: TRBJ2-5
CDR3nt: TGCGCCAGCACCCCCCCAGGGCCTCAAGAGACCCAGTACTTC
CDR3aa: CASTPPGPQETQYF

d_gene: TRBD2
abundance: NA
v_gene: TRBV6-5
j_gene: TRBJ2-7
CDR3nt: TGTGCCAGCGGACTAGCGGGAGGGCGCGAGCAGTACTTC
CDR3aa: CASGLAGGREQYF

d_gene: TRBD2
abundance: NA
v_gene: TRBV5-1
j_gene: TRBJ2-3
CDR3nt: TGCGCCAGCAGCTTGAAGACTAGCGGGGGGGCAGATACGCAGTATTTT
CDR3aa: CASSLKTSGGADTQYF

d_gene: NA
abundance: NA
v_gene: TRBV4-1
j_gene: TRBJ2-1
CDR3nt: TGCGCCAGCAGCGCAGAGTGGCGACAGGACTACAATGAGCAGTTCTTC
CDR3aa: CASSAEWRQDYNEQFF

d_gene: NA
abundance: few
v_gene: TRBV5-1
j_gene: TRBJ1-1
CDR3nt: TGCGCCAGCAGCTACAGTTCATCGGACACTGAAGCTTTCTTT
CDR3aa: CASSYSSSDTEAFF

d_gene: NA
abundance: once
v_gene: TRBV2
j_gene: TRBJ2-2
CDR3nt: TGTGCCAGCAGTGAAGATGGGACAGGGGAGCTGTTTTTT
CDR3aa: CASSEDGTGELFF

d_gene: NA
abundance: NA
v_gene: TRBV9
j_gene: TRBJ2-7
CDR3nt: TGTGCCAGCAGCGCAGGCGAGGGCGGGGTATACGAGCAGTACTTC
CDR3aa: CASSAGEGGVYEQYF

d_gene: NA
abundance: NA
v_gene: TRBV29-1
j_gene: TRBJ1-4
CDR3nt: TGCAGCGGACGGGTAGGGGTGGGGTTAGGTGAAAAACTGTTTTTT
CDR3aa: CSGRVGVGLGEKLFF

d_gene: TRBD2
abundance: NA
v_gene: TRBV27
j_gene: TRBJ2-1
CDR3nt: TGTGCCAGCAGTTTAAAGTTGGGTTGGCGGGAGCATGAGCAGTTCTTC
CDR3aa: CASSLKLGWREHEQFF

d_gene: TRBD1
abundance: NA
v_gene: TRBV19
j_gene: TRBJ1-3
CDR3nt: TGTGCCAGTAGCTGGACAGGAGAATTTCGAAACACCATATATTTT
CDR3aa: CASSWTGEFRNTIYF

d_gene: TRBD1
abundance: NA
v_gene: TRBV7-6
j_gene: TRBJ2-7
CDR3nt: TGTGCCAGCAGCTCAAGCGGGACAGGGGGTGGCGAGCAGTACTTC
CDR3aa: CASSSSGTGGGEQYF

d_gene: TRBD2
abundance: NA
v_gene: TRBV6-4
j_gene: TRBJ2-1
CDR3nt: TGTGCCAGCAGCCGGAGCGGGAGCTCCTACAATGAGCAGTTCTTC
CDR3aa: CASSRSGSSYNEQFF

d_gene: NA
abundance: NA
v_gene: TRBV4-2
j_gene: TRBJ2-1
CDR3nt: TGTGCCAGCAGCCAACTAGCGTACAATGAGCAGTTCTTC
CDR3aa: CASSQLAYNEQFF

d_gene: NA
abundance: NA
v_gene: TRBV7-2
j_gene: TRBJ2-7
CDR3nt: TGTGCCAGCAGCACCTCGGACAGAGGCGAGCAGTACTTC
CDR3aa: CASSTSDRGEQYF

d_gene: NA
abundance: NA
v_gene: TRBV2
j_gene: TRBJ1-2
CDR3nt: TGTGCCAGCAGTGACCTTGGCTACACCTTC
CDR3aa: CASSDLGYTF

d_gene: TRBD2
abundance: NA
v_gene: TRBV2
j_gene: TRBJ2-3
CDR3nt: TGTGCCAGCACCTCGGGACTAGCTAGGGCAGATACGCAGTATTTT
CDR3aa: CASTSGLARADTQYF

d_gene: TRBD1
abundance: NA
v_gene: TRBV4-1
j_gene: TRBJ1-1
CDR3nt: TGCGCCAGCAGCCAATCAGGGGGCGATGCTTTCTTT
CDR3aa: CASSQSGGDAFF

d_gene: TRBD1
abundance: NA
v_gene: TRBV2
j_gene: TRBJ2-7
CDR3nt: TGTGCCAGCAGTCTGGACAGGGGGCCCTACGAGCAGTACTTC
CDR3aa: CASSLDRGPYEQYF

d_gene: TRBD2
abundance: NA
v_gene: TRBV11-2
j_gene: TRBJ2-1
CDR3nt: TGTGCCAGCAGCTCTGGACTAGACCTCTACAATGAGCAGTTCTTC
CDR3aa: CASSSGLDLYNEQFF

d_gene: NA
abundance: once
v_gene: TRBV2
j_gene: TRBJ2-1
CDR3nt: TGTGCCAGCAGTGAAGCGGGGCAGACCTCCTACAATGAGCAGTTCTTC
CDR3aa: CASSEAGQTSYNEQFF

d_gene: TRBD1
abundance: NA
v_gene: TRBV9
j_gene: TRBJ2-7
CDR3nt: TGTGCCAGCAGCCCAGGGGGACAGGGTAAGCACGAGCAGTACTTC
CDR3aa: CASSPGGQGKHEQYF

d_gene: NA
abundance: once
v_gene: TRBV2
j_gene: TRBJ2-1
CDR3nt: TGTGCCAGCAGTGCGGGCAGGGGACCCTACAATGAGCAGTTCTTC
CDR3aa: CASSAGRGPYNEQFF

d_gene: NA
abundance: NA
v_gene: TRBV2
j_gene: TRBJ2-3
CDR3nt: TGTGCCAGCAGTGCGGGACTCAGCACAGATACGCAGTATTTT
CDR3aa: CASSAGLSTDTQYF

d_gene: NA
abundance: few
v_gene: TRBV9
j_gene: TRBJ1-3
CDR3nt: TGTGCCAGCGGGAGAGACTCTGGAAACACCATATATTTT
CDR3aa: CASGRDSGNTIYF

d_gene: TRBD2
abundance: NA
v_gene: TRBV5-1
j_gene: TRBJ2-5
CDR3nt: TGCGCCAGCAGCTATTCAACCGGGGGGGCCGGTCAAGAGACCCAGTACTTC
CDR3aa: CASSYSTGGAGQETQYF

d_gene: NA
abundance: NA
v_gene: TRBV30
j_gene: TRBJ1-1
CDR3nt: TGTGCCTGGACGGTAGGGAGCACTGAAGCTTTCTTT
CDR3aa: CAWTVGSTEAFF

d_gene: TRBD1
abundance: NA
v_gene: TRBV15
j_gene: TRBJ2-7
CDR3nt: TGTGCCACCAGTGGGGACAGGGGGCGGTACGAGCAGTACTTC
CDR3aa: CATSGDRGRYEQYF

d_gene: NA
abundance: NA
v_gene: TRBV14
j_gene: TRBJ2-6
CDR3nt: TGTGCCAGCAGTCCGGTGGGACTCGCTAGCAGCTCTGGGGCCAACGTCCTGACTTTC
CDR3aa: CASSPVGLASSSGANVLTF

d_gene: TRBD2
abundance: NA
v_gene: TRBV10-3
j_gene: TRBJ2-1
CDR3nt: TGTGCCATCAGTGAGTCAGGTAGCGGGAGTGGGGAGCAGTTCTTC
CDR3aa: CAISESGSGSGEQFF